The present TCR beta chain was sequenced within a study of blood T cells in healthy people across ages. Overall study context: About one barcoded TCR beta cDNA was captured per two T cells. Study results and limitations: Roughly linear declines in TCR beta diversity per million T cells occurred with age.

This clonotype was detected many times. The antigen remains undetermined. Then a second PCR, running about 6 to 11 cycles, was carried out with a sample-barcoded 5' primer and a J-beta primer mix. Each cDNA molecule was tagged by a template-switch adaptor with 12 random nucleotides. MiXCR, applied by TCRdb to the 5' RACE reads, yields one record per CDR3 protein. The data show 630,000 or so distinct CDR3 sequences, about 30% seen once. Sample donors were healthy Caucasian individuals that came from Russia, aged about 6 to 100. The V and J ends lost 5 bases and 4 bases respectively, with 13 bases between them. The length of the CDR3 is 14 residues. In germline, CDR1 is SGHRS, CDR2 YFSETQ.

Specimen: blood. The receptor was isolated from a woman aged 80 or older in good health. This sequence joins TRBV5-1 and TRBJ2-1; D is unclear. The CDR3 DNA is TGCGCCAGCAGTCGGGCGAACGCTTACAATGAGCAGTTCTTC. Protein sequence: CASSRANAYNEQFF.